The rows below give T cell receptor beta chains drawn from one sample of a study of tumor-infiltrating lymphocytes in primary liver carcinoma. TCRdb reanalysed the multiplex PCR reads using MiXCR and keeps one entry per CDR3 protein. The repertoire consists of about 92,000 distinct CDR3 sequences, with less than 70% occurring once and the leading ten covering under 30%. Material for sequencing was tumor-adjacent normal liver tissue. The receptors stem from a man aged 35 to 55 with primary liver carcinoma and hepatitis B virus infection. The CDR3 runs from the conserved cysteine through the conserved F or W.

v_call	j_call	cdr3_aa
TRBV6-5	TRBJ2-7	CASSYASGPNYEQYF
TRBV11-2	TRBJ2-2	CASSPTAVWNTGEPFF
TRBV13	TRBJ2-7	CASSFQHPGTGGKQYF
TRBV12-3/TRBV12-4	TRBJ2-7	CASSMREANEQYF
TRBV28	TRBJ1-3	CASGSPPRGSGNTIYF
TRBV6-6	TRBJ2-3	CASRTGLGSTDTQYF
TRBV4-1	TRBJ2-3	CATSLSWGTDTQYF
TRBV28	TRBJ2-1	CASSPHVFPHNEQFF
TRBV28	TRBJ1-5	CASITRDSLWPQHF
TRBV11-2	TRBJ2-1	CVSSSGQGNERFF
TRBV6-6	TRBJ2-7	CAIATGTTYEQYF
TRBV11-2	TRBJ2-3	CASSLTGSGRYTQCF
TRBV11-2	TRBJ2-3	CASSPRPKRADTQYF
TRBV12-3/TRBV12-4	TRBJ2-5	CTCSAAGFQYF
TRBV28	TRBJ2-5	CASSSSSWDRGVQEIQYF
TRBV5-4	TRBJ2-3	CGSSWTSYTDAQYF
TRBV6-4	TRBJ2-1	CASSVTGTNEQFF
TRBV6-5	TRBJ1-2	CASSYAGDMGEGYTF
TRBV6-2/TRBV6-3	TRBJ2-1	CASSYGPEANEQFF
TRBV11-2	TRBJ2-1	CASSSRPSGTIYEQFF
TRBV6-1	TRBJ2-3	CATSQSTGGTDTQYF
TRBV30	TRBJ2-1	CVWSVSGANNEQFF
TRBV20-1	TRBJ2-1	CSARRAPSSYNEQFF
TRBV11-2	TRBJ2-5	CASSSREGAETQNF
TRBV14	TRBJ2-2	CASSFSRRVGELFF
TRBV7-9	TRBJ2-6	CASNTLGSGANVLTF
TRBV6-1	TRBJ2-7	CASSPQVHRLFYEQYF
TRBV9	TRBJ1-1	CASSVGELRGTVNTEAFF
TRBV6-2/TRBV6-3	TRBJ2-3	CASSYPLREDPDTQYF
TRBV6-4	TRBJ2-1	CASSVSGTNEQFF
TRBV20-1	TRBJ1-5	CSATTGNQPQHF
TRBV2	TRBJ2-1	CASSGRGDEQFF
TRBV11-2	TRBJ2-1	CANRPTGGTTGNDNEQFF
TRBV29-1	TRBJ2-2	CSVEGALGGEPFF
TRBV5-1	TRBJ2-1	CASSSPMNNEQLF
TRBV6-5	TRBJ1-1	CASSYRDRPLVTEAFF
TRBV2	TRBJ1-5	CASKGVYSNQPQHF
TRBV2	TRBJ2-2	CASSEASGVTGELFF
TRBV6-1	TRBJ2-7	CASNVMAHQGDEQYF
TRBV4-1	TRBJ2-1	CASCQDRGSSSEQFF
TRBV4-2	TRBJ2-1	CASSQLAGGDNEQFF
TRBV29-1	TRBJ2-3	CSVVSIGTNTDMQYF
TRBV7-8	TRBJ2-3	CASSLAQAGGPQDAQYF
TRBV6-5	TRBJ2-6	CASSLWTGMKAWANVLIF
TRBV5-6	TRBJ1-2	CASSQGVYGYAF
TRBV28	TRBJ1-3	CASSSPTRSGNTIYF
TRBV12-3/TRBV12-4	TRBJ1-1	CASRGTSYEAFF
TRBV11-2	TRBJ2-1	CASTPDGGYYGQFF